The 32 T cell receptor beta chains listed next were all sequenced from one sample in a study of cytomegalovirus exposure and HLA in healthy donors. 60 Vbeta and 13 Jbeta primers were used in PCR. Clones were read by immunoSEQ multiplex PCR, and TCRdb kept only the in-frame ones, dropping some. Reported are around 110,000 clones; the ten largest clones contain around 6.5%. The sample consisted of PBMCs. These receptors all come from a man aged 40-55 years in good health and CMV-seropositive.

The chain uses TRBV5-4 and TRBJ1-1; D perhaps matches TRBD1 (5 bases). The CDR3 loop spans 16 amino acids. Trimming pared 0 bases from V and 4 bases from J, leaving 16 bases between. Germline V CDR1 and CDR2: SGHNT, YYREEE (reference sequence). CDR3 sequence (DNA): TGTGCCAGCAGCTTGGGGGTGGGGGGGAAAAGCACTGAAGCTTTCTTT. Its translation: CASSLGVGGKSTEAFF.

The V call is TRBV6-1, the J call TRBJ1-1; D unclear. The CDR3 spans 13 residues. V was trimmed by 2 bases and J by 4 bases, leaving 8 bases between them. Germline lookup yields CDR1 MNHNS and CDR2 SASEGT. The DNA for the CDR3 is TGTGCCAGCAGTGAATGGAGTCCCACTGAAGCTTTCTTT. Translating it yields CASSEWSPTEAFF.

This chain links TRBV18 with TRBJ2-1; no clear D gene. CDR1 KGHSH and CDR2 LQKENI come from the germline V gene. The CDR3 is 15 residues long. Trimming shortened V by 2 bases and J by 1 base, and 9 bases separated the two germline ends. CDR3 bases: TGTGCCAGCTCACCAGTAGGCGGATCCTACAATGAGCAGTTCTTC. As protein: CASSPVGGSYNEQFF. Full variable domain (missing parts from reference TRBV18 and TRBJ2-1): NAGVMQNPRHLVRRRGQEARLRCSPMKGHSHVYWYRQLPEEGLKFMVYLQKENIIDESGMPKERFSAEFPKEGPSILRIQQVVRGDSAAYFCASSPVGGSYNEQFFGPGTRLTVL.

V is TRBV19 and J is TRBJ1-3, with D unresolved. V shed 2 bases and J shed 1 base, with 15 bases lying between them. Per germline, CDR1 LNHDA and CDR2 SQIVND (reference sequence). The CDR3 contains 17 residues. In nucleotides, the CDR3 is TGTGCCAGTAGTATAAGAAACCGTGGAGTTTCTGGAAACACCATATATTTT. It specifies CASSIRNRGVSGNTIYF. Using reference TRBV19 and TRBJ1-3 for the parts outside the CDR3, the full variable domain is DGGITQSPKYLFRKEGQNVTLSCEQNLNHDAMYWYRQDPGQGLRLIYYSQIVNDFQKGDIAEGYSVSREKKESFPLTVTSAQKNPTAFYLCASSIRNRGVSGNTIYFGEGSWLTVV.

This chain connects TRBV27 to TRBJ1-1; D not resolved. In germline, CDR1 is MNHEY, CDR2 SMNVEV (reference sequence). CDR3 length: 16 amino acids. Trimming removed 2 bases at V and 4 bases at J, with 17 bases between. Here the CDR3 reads CASSLRRVQRGTEAFF. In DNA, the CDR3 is TGTGCCAGCAGTTTACGCCGGGTCCAAAGAGGCACTGAAGCTTTCTTT.

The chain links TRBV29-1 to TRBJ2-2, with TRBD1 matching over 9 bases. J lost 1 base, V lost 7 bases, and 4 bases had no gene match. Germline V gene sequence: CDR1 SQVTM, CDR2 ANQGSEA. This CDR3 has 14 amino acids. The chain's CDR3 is CSGGTGLNTGELFF. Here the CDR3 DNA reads TGCAGCGGGGGGACAGGGTTGAACACCGGGGAGCTGTTTTTT.

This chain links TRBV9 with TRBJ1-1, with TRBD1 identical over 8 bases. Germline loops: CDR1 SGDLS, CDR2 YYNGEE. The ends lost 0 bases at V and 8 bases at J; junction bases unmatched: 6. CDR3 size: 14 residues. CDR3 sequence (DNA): TGTGCCAGCAGCGTAGAGCTCCAGGGGGCAGAAGCTTTCTTT. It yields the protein CASSVELQGAEAFF.

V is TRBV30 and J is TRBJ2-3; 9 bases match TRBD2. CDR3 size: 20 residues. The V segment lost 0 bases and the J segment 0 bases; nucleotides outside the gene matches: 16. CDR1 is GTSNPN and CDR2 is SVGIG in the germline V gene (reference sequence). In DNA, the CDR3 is TGTGCCTGGAGTGTAAGAGGGGGAGGCACGACTAGCGGAAGCACAGATACGCAGTATTTT. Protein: CAWSVRGGGTTSGSTDTQYF.

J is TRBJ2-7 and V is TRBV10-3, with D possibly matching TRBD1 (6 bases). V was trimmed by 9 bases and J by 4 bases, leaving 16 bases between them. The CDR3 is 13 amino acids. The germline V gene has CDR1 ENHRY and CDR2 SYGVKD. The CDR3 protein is CAMGGQSIYEQYF. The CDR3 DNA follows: TGTGCCATGGGCGGACAGTCAATTTACGAGCAGTACTTC.

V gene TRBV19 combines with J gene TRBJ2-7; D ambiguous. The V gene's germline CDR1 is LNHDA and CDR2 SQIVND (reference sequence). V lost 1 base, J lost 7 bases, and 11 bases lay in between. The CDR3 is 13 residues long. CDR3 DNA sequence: TGTGCCAGTAGTATAGGTGGAGCTGGGGAGCAGTACTTC. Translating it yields CASSIGGAGEQYF.

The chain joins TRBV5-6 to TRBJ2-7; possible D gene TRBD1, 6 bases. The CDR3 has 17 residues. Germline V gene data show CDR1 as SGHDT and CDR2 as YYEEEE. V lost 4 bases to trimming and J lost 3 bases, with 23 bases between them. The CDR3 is CASSEGDKVFWDYEQYF. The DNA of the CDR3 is TGTGCCAGCAGCGAGGGGGATAAGGTATTTTGGGACTACGAGCAGTACTTC.

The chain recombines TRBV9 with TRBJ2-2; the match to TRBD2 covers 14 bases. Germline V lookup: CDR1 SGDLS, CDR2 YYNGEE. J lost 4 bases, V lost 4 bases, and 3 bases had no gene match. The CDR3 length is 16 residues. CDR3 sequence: CASSYGTSGGTGELFF. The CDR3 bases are TGTGCCAGCAGCTATGGGACTAGCGGGGGCACCGGGGAGCTGTTTTTT. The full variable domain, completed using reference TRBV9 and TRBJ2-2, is DSGVTQTPKHLITATGQRVTLRCSPRSGDLSVYWYQQSLDQGLQFLIQYYNGEERAKGNILERFSAQQFPDLHSELNLSSLELGDSALYFCASSYGTSGGTGELFFGEGSRLTVL.

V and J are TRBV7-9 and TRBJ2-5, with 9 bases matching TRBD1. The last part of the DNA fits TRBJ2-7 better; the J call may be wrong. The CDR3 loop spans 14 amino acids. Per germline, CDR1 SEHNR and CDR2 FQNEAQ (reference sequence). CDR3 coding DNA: TGTGCCAGCAGTCCGGGACAGGGAGCCTACGAGCAGTACTTC. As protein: CASSPGQGAYEQYF.

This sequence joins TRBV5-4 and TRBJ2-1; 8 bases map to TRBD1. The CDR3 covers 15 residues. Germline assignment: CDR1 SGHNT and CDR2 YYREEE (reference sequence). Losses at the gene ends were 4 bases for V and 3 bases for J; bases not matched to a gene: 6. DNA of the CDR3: TGTGCCAGCAGCCCAACAACAGGGGGCTACAATGAGCAGTTCTTC. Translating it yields CASSPTTGGYNEQFF. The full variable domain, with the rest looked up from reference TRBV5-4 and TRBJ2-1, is ETGVTQSPTHLIKTRGQQVTLRCSSQSGHNTVSWYQQALGQGPQFIFQYYREEENGRGNFPPRFSGLQFPNYSSELNVNALELDDSALYLCASSPTTGGYNEQFFGPGTRLTVL.

CDR3 residues: CSVALTTGSQETQYF. CDR3 nucleotide sequence: TGCAGCGTTGCGCTTACTACAGGGTCCCAAGAGACCCAGTACTTC. The V call is TRBV29-1, the J call TRBJ2-5, with D perhaps TRBD1 (6 bases). Germline loops: CDR1 SQVTM, CDR2 ANQGSEA. The CDR3 loop spans 15 amino acids. Trimming stripped 4 bases from V and 1 base from J, with 16 bases between.

The CDR3 DNA sequence: TGCGCCAGCAGCCGGGGACAGGGTGAGGGATACATTCAGTACTTC. Translated: CASSRGQGEGYIQYF. The V and J genes are TRBV5-1 and TRBJ2-4; the match to TRBD1 covers 9 bases. V lost 4 bases, J lost 8 bases, and 10 bases stayed unmatched. From germline, CDR1 is SGHRS and CDR2 YFSETQ. CDR3 length: 15 amino acids.

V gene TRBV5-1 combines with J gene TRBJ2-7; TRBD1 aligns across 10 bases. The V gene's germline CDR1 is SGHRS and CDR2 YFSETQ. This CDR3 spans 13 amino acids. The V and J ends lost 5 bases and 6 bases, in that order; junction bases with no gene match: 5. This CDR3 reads CASRKTGGFEQYF. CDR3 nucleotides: TGCGCCAGCAGAAAGACAGGGGGCTTCGAGCAGTACTTC.

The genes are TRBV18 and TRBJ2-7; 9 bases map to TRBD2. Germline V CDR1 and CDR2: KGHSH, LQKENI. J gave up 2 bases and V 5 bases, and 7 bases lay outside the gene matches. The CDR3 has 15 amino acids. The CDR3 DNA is TGTGCCAGCTCAGGAATGACTAGCGGTCCCTACGAGCAGTACTTC. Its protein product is CASSGMTSGPYEQYF.

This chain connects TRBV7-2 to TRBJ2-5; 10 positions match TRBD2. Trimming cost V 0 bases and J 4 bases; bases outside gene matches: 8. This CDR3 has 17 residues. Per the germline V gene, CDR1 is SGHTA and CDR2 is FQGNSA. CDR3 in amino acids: CASSLAQSGRAVETQYF. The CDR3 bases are TGTGCCAGCAGCTTAGCGCAGAGCGGGAGGGCGGTAGAGACCCAGTACTTC.

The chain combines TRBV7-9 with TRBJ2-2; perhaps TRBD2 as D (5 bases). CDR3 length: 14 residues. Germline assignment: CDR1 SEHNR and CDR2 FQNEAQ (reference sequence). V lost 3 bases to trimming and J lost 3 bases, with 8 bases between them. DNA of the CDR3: TGTGCCAGCAGCTTTATTAGCGACACCGGGGAGCTGTTTTTT. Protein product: CASSFISDTGELFF.

The CDR3 here is CATSPWGRAGANVLTF. CDR3 sequence (DNA): TGTGCCACCAGCCCCTGGGGCAGGGCGGGGGCCAACGTCCTGACTTTC. The V and J genes are TRBV15 and TRBJ2-6; a weak D match, TRBD1 (5 bases). The V gene's germline CDR1 is LNHNV and CDR2 YYDKDF (reference sequence). The CDR3 is 16 amino acids. The germline V and J ends were trimmed by 5 bases and 4 bases, with 15 bases remaining between them.

Here the CDR3 DNA reads TGTGCCAGAAGCTTAGAGTTGTACAGTCCTAACCAAGAGACCCAGTACTTC. Protein: CARSLELYSPNQETQYF. The chain links TRBV7-5 to TRBJ2-5; the table gives TRBD1 as D, unverified against the DNA. TRBV7-5 is noted as a pseudogene. The CDR3 contains 17 residues.

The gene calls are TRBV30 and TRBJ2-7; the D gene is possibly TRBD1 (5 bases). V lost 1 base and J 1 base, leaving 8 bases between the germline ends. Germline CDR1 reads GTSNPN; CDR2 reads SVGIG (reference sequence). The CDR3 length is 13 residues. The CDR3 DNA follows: TGTGCCTGGAGTGAAAGGGGATCCTACGAGCAGTACTTC. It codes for CAWSERGSYEQYF.

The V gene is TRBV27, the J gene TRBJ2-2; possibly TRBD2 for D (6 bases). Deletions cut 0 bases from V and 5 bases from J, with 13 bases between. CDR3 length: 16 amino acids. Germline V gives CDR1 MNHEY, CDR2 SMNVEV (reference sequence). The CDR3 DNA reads TGTGCCAGCAGTTTATCCGGAGGGGCAAGGACCGGGGAGCTGTTTTTT. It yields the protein CASSLSGGARTGELFF.

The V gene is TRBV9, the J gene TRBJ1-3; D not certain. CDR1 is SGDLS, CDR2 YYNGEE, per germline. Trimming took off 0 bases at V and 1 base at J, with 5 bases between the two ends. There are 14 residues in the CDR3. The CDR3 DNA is TGTGCCAGCAGCGTAGTACAGTCTGGAAACACCATATATTTT. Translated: CASSVVQSGNTIYF.

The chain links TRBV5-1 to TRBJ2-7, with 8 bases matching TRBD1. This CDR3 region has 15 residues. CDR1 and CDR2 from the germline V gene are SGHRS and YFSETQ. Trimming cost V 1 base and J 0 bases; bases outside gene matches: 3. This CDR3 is CASSLTGGSSYEQYF. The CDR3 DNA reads TGCGCCAGCAGCTTGACAGGGGGAAGCTCCTACGAGCAGTACTTC. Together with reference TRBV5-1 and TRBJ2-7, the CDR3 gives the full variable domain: KAGVTQTPRYLIKTRGQQVTLSCSPISGHRSVSWYQQTPGQGLQFLFEYFSETQRNKGNFPGRFSGRQFSNSRSEMNVSTLELGDSALYLCASSLTGGSSYEQYFGPGTRLTVT.

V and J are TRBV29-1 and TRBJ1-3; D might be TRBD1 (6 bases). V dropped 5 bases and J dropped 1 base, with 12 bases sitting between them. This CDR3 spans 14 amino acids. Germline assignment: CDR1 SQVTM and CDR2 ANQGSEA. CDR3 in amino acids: CSVIKQGSGNTIYF. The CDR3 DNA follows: TGCAGCGTTATTAAACAGGGATCTGGAAACACCATATATTTT.

The CDR3 DNA reads as TGCGCCAGCAGTCCGGTCACCGGGGAGCTGTTTTTT. Amino acid sequence: CASSPVTGELFF. The chain links TRBV10-1 to TRBJ2-2; D is unclear. CDR1 and CDR2 (germline): WNHNN, SYGVQD (reference sequence). Trimming stripped 5 bases from V and 4 bases from J, with 5 bases between. CDR3 length: 12 residues.

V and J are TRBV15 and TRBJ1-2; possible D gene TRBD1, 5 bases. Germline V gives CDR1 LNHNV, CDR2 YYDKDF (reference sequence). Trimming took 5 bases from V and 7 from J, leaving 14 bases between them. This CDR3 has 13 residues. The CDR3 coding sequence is TGTGCCACCAGCGGCGGGACGTGGCCTGGCTACACCTTC. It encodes CATSGGTWPGYTF.

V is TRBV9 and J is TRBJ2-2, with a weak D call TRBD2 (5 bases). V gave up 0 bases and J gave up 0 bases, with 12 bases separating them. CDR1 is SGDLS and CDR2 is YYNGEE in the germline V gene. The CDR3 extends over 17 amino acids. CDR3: CASSVVGTGANTGELFF. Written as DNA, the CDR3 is TGTGCCAGCAGCGTAGTCGGTACCGGGGCGAACACCGGGGAGCTGTTTTTT.

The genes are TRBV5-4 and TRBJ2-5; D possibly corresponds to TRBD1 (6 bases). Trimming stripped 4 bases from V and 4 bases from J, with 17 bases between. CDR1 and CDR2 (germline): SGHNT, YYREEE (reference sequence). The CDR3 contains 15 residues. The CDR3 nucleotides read TGTGCCAGCAGCCGGTGGGTTGGGGGCAGAGAGACCCAGTACTTC. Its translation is CASSRWVGGRETQYF. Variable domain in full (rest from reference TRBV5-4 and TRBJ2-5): ETGVTQSPTHLIKTRGQQVTLRCSSQSGHNTVSWYQQALGQGPQFIFQYYREEENGRGNFPPRFSGLQFPNYSSELNVNALELDDSALYLCASSRWVGGRETQYFGPGTRLLVL.

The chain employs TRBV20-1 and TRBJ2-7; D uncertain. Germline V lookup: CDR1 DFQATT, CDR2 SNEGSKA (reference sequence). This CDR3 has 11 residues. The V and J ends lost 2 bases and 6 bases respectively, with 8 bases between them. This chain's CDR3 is CSARSRGEQYF. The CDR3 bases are TGCAGTGCTAGATCACGCGGCGAGCAGTACTTC.